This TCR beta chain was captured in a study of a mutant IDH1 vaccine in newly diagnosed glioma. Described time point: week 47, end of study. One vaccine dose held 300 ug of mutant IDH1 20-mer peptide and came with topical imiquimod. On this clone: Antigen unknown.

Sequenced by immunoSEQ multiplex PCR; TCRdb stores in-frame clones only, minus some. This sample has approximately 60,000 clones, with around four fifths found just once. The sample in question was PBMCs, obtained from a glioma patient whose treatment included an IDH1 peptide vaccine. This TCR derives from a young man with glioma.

The CDR3 nucleotides read TGTGCCAGCAGCTTGGCGGGGACCAATGAGCAGTTCTTC. It specifies CASSLAGTNEQFF. The rearrangement joins TRBV5-5 to TRBJ2-1, with D perhaps assigned TRBD1 or TRBD2 (5 bases each). Trimming took off 0 bases at V and 6 bases at J, with 7 bases between the two ends. CDR3 length: 13 residues. From germline, CDR1 is SGHKS and CDR2 YYEKEE (reference sequence).